The next 15 T cell receptor beta chains were all read from a single sample in a study of T cell responses to AZD1222 COVID-19 vaccine. Here immunoSEQ multiplex PCR was the method, and the copy in TCRdb shows in-frame clones only, minus some. The table lists 150,000 to 200,000 clones, roughly 92% of them singletons, with 1% to 1.5% in the top ten. The source was peripheral blood, collected 28 days after the second AZD1222 dose. Every receptor here comes from an adult who received the AZD1222 COVID-19 vaccine.

The rearrangement joins TRBV27 to TRBJ2-5, with 12 bases fitting TRBD2. V shed 5 bases and J 8 bases; nucleotides not matched to a gene: 6. CDR3 length: 14 residues. Germline-derived CDR1 and CDR2 are MNHEY and SMNVEV (reference sequence). The DNA of the CDR3 is TGTGCCAGCAGTCCTCAGACTAGCGGGGGTACCCAGTACTTC. Protein: CASSPQTSGGTQYF.

The chain recombines TRBV27 with TRBJ1-6; the match to TRBD1 covers 12 bases. The V segment lost 2 bases and the J segment 10 bases; nucleotides outside the gene matches: 12. The CDR3 runs to 18 residues. CDR1 MNHEY and CDR2 SMNVEV come from the germline V gene (reference sequence). The chain's CDR3 is CASSLVGTGGLRGSPLHF. DNA of the CDR3: TGTGCCAGCAGTTTAGTAGGGACAGGGGGCCTAAGGGGGTCACCCCTCCACTTT.

The chain employs TRBV3-1 (or the pseudogene TRBV3-2) and TRBJ2-3, with 7 nucleotides matching TRBD2. Germline values: CDR1 LGHDT, CDR2 YNNKEL (reference sequence). The CDR3 extends over 16 amino acids. V lost 0 bases, J lost 2 bases, and 5 bases stayed unmatched. CDR3 DNA sequence: TGTGCCAGCAGCCAAGAGGGGGAGGGGACCACAGATACGCAGTATTTT. It specifies CASSQEGEGTTDTQYF.

The gene calls are TRBV6-6 and TRBJ2-5; TRBD1 agrees at 10 bases. Germline lookup yields CDR1 MNHNY and CDR2 SVGAGI (reference sequence). CDR3 length: 16 residues. Trimming cost V 5 bases and J 5 bases; bases outside gene matches: 11. This CDR3 reads CASSVPPGQGSETQYF. CDR3 in DNA: TGTGCCAGCAGTGTTCCCCCGGGACAGGGGAGTGAGACCCAGTACTTC.

This chain connects TRBV9 to TRBJ2-2, with 11 bases fitting TRBD2. The CDR3 has 15 amino acids. The germline gives CDR1 SGDLS, CDR2 YYNGEE. Trimming cost V 3 bases and J 6 bases; bases outside gene matches: 4. The CDR3 loop reads CASSDLAGGSGELFF. The CDR3 region has the DNA TGTGCCAGCAGCGACCTAGCGGGAGGTTCCGGGGAGCTGTTTTTT.

J is TRBJ2-7 and V is TRBV7-6; possibly TRBD1 or TRBD2 for D (6 bases each). Germline-derived CDR1 and CDR2 are SGHVS and FNYEAQ. V lost 1 base, J lost 3 bases, and 13 bases lay in between. This CDR3 contains 15 residues. The CDR3 spells CASSLVMGGYYEQYF. CDR3 nucleotides: TGTGCCAGCAGCTTAGTGATGGGGGGCTACTACGAGCAGTACTTC.

The chain couples TRBV19 to TRBJ1-1; no clear D gene. CDR3 size: 12 residues. Per the germline V gene, CDR1 is LNHDA and CDR2 is SQIVND (reference sequence). With 5 bases removed from V and 7 bases from J, the gap between germline ends came to 11 bases. The CDR3 here is CASSRQAGEAFF. For the CDR3, the DNA is TGTGCCAGTAGTCGGCAGGCCGGTGAAGCTTTCTTT.

The rearrangement links TRBV7-2 to TRBJ2-7, with unresolved D. V was shortened by 5 bases and J by 0 bases, with 11 bases between the two germline ends. This CDR3 comprises 14 residues. The germline V gene has CDR1 SGHTA and CDR2 FQGNSA. CDR3 region: CASSPTSSSYEQYF. The CDR3 DNA sequence: TGTGCCAGCAGCCCCACATCAAGCTCCTACGAGCAGTACTTC.

The chain uses TRBV28 and TRBJ2-1, with D possibly matching TRBD2 (6 bases). CDR3 size: 15 residues. With 3 bases removed from V and 3 bases from J, the gap between germline ends came to 12 bases. Germline V CDR1 and CDR2: MDHEN, SYDVKM. The CDR3 DNA reads TGTGCCAGCAGTTTTCCGGGACTGATCTACAATGAGCAGTTCTTC. Amino acids: CASSFPGLIYNEQFF.

The J gene is TRBJ2-1, the V gene TRBV7-3; a weak D match, TRBD2 (5 bases). The CDR3 has 14 amino acids. V lost 4 bases and J 9 bases, leaving 16 bases between the germline ends. The germline V gene encodes CDR1 SGHTA and CDR2 FQGTGA. The CDR3 DNA follows: TGTGCCAGCAGCTCCCGGACCCACGAGGGTGAGCAGTTCTTC. It codes for CASSSRTHEGEQFF.

The chain employs TRBV7-9 and TRBJ2-5; D gene uncertain. Germline values: CDR1 SEHNR, CDR2 FQNEAQ (reference sequence). Trimming left V 2 bases short and J 1 base short, with 14 bases between. The CDR3 has 16 amino acids. This CDR3 reads CASSLRVGAAQETQYF. CDR3 in DNA: TGTGCCAGCAGCTTACGGGTCGGAGCCGCCCAAGAGACCCAGTACTTC. Together with reference TRBV7-9 and TRBJ2-5, the CDR3 gives the full variable domain: DTGVSQNPRHKITKRGQNVTFRCDPISEHNRLYWYRQTLGQGPEFLTYFQNEAQLEKSRLLSDRFSAERPKGSFSTLEIQRTEQGDSAMYLCASSLRVGAAQETQYFGPGTRLLVL.

This clone has more than one count but fewer than ten. V is TRBV3-1 (or the pseudogene TRBV3-2) and J is TRBJ1-5; the D is unclear. From germline, CDR1 is LGHDT and CDR2 YNNKEL (reference sequence). The V and J ends lost 4 bases and 8 bases respectively, with 15 bases between them. There are 14 residues in the CDR3. CDR3 DNA: TGTGCCAGCAGCCCAGGCGTCAGTCGGGAGCCCCAGCATTTT. Translating gives CASSPGVSREPQHF.

A few counts support this clone. The rearrangement joins TRBV15 to TRBJ2-5; D ambiguous. This CDR3 region has 12 residues. The germline V and J ends were trimmed by 3 bases and 5 bases, with 7 bases remaining between them. Germline V lookup: CDR1 LNHNV, CDR2 YYDKDF (reference sequence). The CDR3: CATSSIWETQYF. The CDR3 DNA reads TGTGCCACCAGCAGTATATGGGAGACCCAGTACTTC.

V usage is TRBV24-1 and J usage is TRBJ1-6, with D tentatively TRBD1 (5 bases). The CDR3 spans 13 residues. Deletions cut 5 bases from V and 8 bases from J, with 9 bases between. Germline V gene lookup returns CDR1 KGHDR and CDR2 SFDVKD. CDR3 nucleotides: TGTGCCACCAGTGCGGGGGGAGATTCACCCCTCCACTTT. This codes for CATSAGGDSPLHF.

V and J are TRBV7-9 and TRBJ2-3; D not certain. The V gene's germline CDR1 is SEHNR and CDR2 FQNEAQ (reference sequence). The CDR3 totals 12 residues. The germline V and J ends were trimmed by 1 base and 3 bases, with 2 bases remaining between them. The CDR3 sequence: CASSLGTDTQYF. CDR3 nucleotides: TGTGCCAGCAGCTTAGGAACAGATACGCAGTATTTT.